These 12 T cell receptor beta chains were sequenced from one sample in a study of radiotherapy plus CTLA-4 blockade in lung cancer. The method was immunoSEQ multiplex PCR; TCRdb's version includes in-frame clones alone and lacks a portion of them. The table shows 100,000 or so clones, with around 86% occurring only once. Sequencing used peripheral blood, obtained from a patient treated with radiotherapy plus ipilimumab. Receptor source: a human donor with non-small cell lung cancer that progressed on radiotherapy plus ipilimumab.

The chain couples TRBV30 to TRBJ2-7; 12 bases match TRBD2. Unmatched junction bases numbered 12, after V lost 4 bases and J lost 5 bases. This CDR3 region has 16 residues. Germline V gives CDR1 GTSNPN, CDR2 SVGIG (reference sequence). Here the CDR3 reads CAWKLLAGGPKDEQYF. In DNA form, the CDR3 reads TGTGCCTGGAAACTTCTAGCGGGAGGGCCTAAGGACGAGCAGTACTTC. The full variable domain, with the rest looked up from reference TRBV30 and TRBJ2-7, is SQTIHQWPATLVQPVGSPLSLECTVEGTSNPNLYWYRQAAGRGLQLLFYSVGIGQISSEVPQNLSASRPQDRQFILSSKKLLLSDSGFYLCAWKLLAGGPKDEQYFGPGTRLTVT.

This clone was detected only once. The rearrangement links TRBV5-1 to TRBJ2-1; 7 positions match TRBD1. The germline V gene has CDR1 SGHRS and CDR2 YFSETQ. The CDR3 sequence is 20 residues long. The ends lost 0 bases at V and 0 bases at J; junction bases unmatched: 15. The CDR3: CASSLALVLRGTASYNEQFF. The CDR3, as DNA: TGCGCCAGCAGCTTGGCCCTCGTCCTTAGGGGGACAGCCTCCTACAATGAGCAGTTCTTC.

This clone was counted a single time. The chain joins TRBV2 to TRBJ1-2, with a tentative D call TRBD1 (6 bases). The CDR3 is made up of 14 amino acids. The germline CDR1 and CDR2 sequences are SNHLY and FYNNEI. V was cut by 6 bases and J by 6 bases, with 17 bases left in between. The CDR3 protein is CASRARGGVNGYTF. In DNA, the CDR3 is TGTGCCAGCAGAGCCAGAGGGGGGGTGAATGGCTACACCTTC. Full variable domain (missing parts from reference TRBV2 and TRBJ1-2): EPEVTQTPSHQVTQMGQEVILRCVPISNHLYFYWYRQILGQKVEFLVSFYNNEISEKSEIFDDQFSVERPDGSNFTLKIRSTKLEDSAMYFCASRARGGVNGYTFGSGTRLTVV.

The rearrangement links TRBV7-9 to TRBJ1-2; 9 nucleotides align to TRBD1. Per the germline V gene, CDR1 is SEHNR and CDR2 is FQNEAQ (reference sequence). The CDR3 loop spans 14 amino acids. The V gene end was trimmed by 5 bases and the J gene end by 8 bases; junction bases not matched to a gene: 9. This CDR3 reads CASSRGQGIFGYTF. Here the CDR3 DNA reads TGTGCCAGCAGCCGAGGACAGGGGATTTTCGGCTACACCTTC.

This clone has a handful of counts. This sequence joins TRBV6-1 and TRBJ2-7, with D possibly matching TRBD1 (5 bases). Deletions cut 6 bases from V and 9 bases from J, with 12 bases between. There are 11 residues in the CDR3. Germline CDR1 reads MNHNS; CDR2 reads SASEGT. CDR3 protein: CASSESGWQYF. CDR3 in DNA: TGTGCCAGCAGCGAATCAGGGTGGCAGTACTTC.

The CDR3 region has the DNA TGTGCCAGCAGCTTAAACGAGGGCCAAAGCGAAAAACTGTTTTTT. The encoded protein is CASSLNEGQSEKLFF. V gene TRBV11-3 combines with J gene TRBJ1-4; no reliable D call. Germline V lookup: CDR1 SGHNT, CDR2 YENEEA. The CDR3 is made up of 15 amino acids. Trimming pared 2 bases from V and 8 bases from J, leaving 15 bases between.

The chain links TRBV7-2 to TRBJ2-5; the D is unclear. V was cut by 7 bases and J by 2 bases, with 8 bases left in between. This CDR3 spans 12 amino acids. Germline-derived CDR1 and CDR2 are SGHTA and FQGNSA. CDR3 residues: CASTPGQETQYF. CDR3 sequence (DNA): TGTGCCAGCACCCCTGGTCAAGAGACCCAGTACTTC.

The chain has TRBV6-1 and TRBJ1-1; D unclear. Germline-derived CDR1 and CDR2 are MNHNS and SASEGT. The CDR3 consists of 13 residues. Trimming took off 5 bases at V and 6 bases at J, with 13 bases between the two ends. The CDR3 region is CASSYIGFSEAFF. The DNA for the CDR3 is TGTGCCAGCAGTTATATCGGGTTCTCTGAAGCTTTCTTT.

This sequence joins TRBV7-8 and TRBJ1-4; TRBD1 is a possible D gene (6 bases). Per germline, CDR1 SGHVS and CDR2 FQNEAQ. This CDR3 contains 15 residues. V lost 0 bases and J lost 8, with 13 bases in between. The CDR3 protein is CASSLALTGYEKLFF. The CDR3, as DNA: TGTGCCAGCAGCTTAGCATTAACAGGGTACGAAAAACTGTTTTTT.

V and J are TRBV6-1 and TRBJ2-7; 9 nucleotides align to TRBD2. This CDR3 has 15 residues. CDR1 MNHNS and CDR2 SASEGT come from the germline V gene. J lost 0 bases, V lost 4 bases, and 4 bases had no gene match. Here the CDR3 DNA reads TGTGCCAGCAGTGGGGTTAGCGGGGGCTCCTACGAGCAGTACTTC. It specifies CASSGVSGGSYEQYF.

This clone was seen only a few times. V and J are TRBV30 and TRBJ2-7; D ambiguous. Trimming stripped 2 bases from V and 3 bases from J, with 5 bases between. Germline V gives CDR1 GTSNPN, CDR2 SVGIG (reference sequence). The CDR3 spans 11 residues. The CDR3 DNA sequence: TGTGCCTGGAGTATCCGCTACGAGCAGTACTTC. Protein sequence: CAWSIRYEQYF.

This chain uses TRBV2 with TRBJ1-4; D remains unclear. This CDR3 is built from 13 residues. The germline V gene encodes CDR1 SNHLY and CDR2 FYNNEI. With 7 bases removed from V and 3 bases from J, the gap between germline ends came to 9 bases. CDR3 bases: TGTGCCAGCAATCCAGGTCCTAATGAAAAACTGTTTTTT. This gives the protein CASNPGPNEKLFF. Full variable domain (remainder filled in from reference TRBV2 and TRBJ1-4): EPEVTQTPSHQVTQMGQEVILRCVPISNHLYFYWYRQILGQKVEFLVSFYNNEISEKSEIFDDQFSVERPDGSNFTLKIRSTKLEDSAMYFCASNPGPNEKLFFGSGTQLSVL.